This T cell receptor beta chain was identified in a study of CD8+ T cells in alopecia areata. cDNA serving as the sequencing template came from extracted, reverse transcribed RNA. Profiling relied on immunoSEQ multiplex PCR, and the TCRdb table lists in-frame clones only, not all of them. This sample shows about 270,000 clones and no singletons; more than 0.95% rests with the ten largest. Cells pooled from cutaneous lymph nodes were sorted on CD4, CD8alpha, NKG2D, NKG2ACE and other markers. Trimming took 4 bases from V and 0 from J, leaving 13 bases between them. The CDR3 covers 15 residues. Germline V gives CDR1 FNHDT, CDR2 SITEND (reference sequence). As to this clone: Its target is unknown. Gene names follow the mouse nomenclature. The read ends 4 residues shy of where the CDR3 ends; the end is completed using the germline J gene. This sample includes further DNA sequences coding for the same CDR3.

Findings of the study overall: Scalp samples also yield sequences from resident alphabeta T cells of normal skin. More clonal than normal scalp was lesional scalp, particularly alopecia totalis/universalis.

The sequence derives from a C3H/HeJ mouse with alopecia areata. This line is of MHC haplotype H2-k. The sample was CD4+ T cells sorted from a lymph node. The chain combines TRBV19 with TRBJ1-2, with D possibly matching TRBD1 (6 bases). The sequenced part of the CDR3 DNA is TGTGCCAGCAGTCCCCGGGACAATGCAAACTCC. It specifies CASSPRDNANS. The whole CDR3 protein is CASSPRDNANSDYTF.